What follows is one T cell receptor (beta chain) and its context. Germline values: CDR1 SGHRS, CDR2 YFSETQ. V lost 4 bases and J 7 bases, leaving 12 bases between the germline ends. There are 13 residues in the CDR3. These data originate in a study of blood T cell repertoires in COVID-19. Study information: Samples taken during acute and convalescent COVID-19 were collected in the United States, Italy and Spain.

As handled by the study authors: Quantification of nucleated cells was approximated via reference gene primer amplification. The repertoire was sequenced with immunoSEQ multiplex PCR; TCRdb's copy has only in-frame clones and lacks some. From that table come the V and J calls and clone size; the DNA was used to work out D and trimming. The sample lists 300,000 to 350,000 clones, 70% to 90% occurring once. The participants were between roughly 18 and 100 years old and came from some 23 US areas. Sequenced sample: PBMCs or T cells enriched from blood (not recorded which). The receptor was derived from a young man who had recovered from COVID-19. This rearrangement joins TRBV5-1 to TRBJ1-5; TRBD1 might be the D (5 bases). CDR3 region: CASSLEGYQPQHF. The CDR3 bases are TGCGCCAGCAGCCTGGAGGGGTACCAGCCCCAGCATTTT.